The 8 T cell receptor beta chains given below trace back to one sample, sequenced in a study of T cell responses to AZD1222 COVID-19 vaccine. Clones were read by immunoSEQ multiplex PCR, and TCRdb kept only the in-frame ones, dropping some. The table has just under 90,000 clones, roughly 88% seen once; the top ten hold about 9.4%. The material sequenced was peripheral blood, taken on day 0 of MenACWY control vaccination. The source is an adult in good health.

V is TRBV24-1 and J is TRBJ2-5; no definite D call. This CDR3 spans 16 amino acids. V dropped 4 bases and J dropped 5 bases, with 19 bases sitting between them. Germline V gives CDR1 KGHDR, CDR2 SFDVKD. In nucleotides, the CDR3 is TGTGCCACCAGTGACAATCGGGTCCTATACCGGGAGACCCAGTACTTC. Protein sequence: CATSDNRVLYRETQYF.

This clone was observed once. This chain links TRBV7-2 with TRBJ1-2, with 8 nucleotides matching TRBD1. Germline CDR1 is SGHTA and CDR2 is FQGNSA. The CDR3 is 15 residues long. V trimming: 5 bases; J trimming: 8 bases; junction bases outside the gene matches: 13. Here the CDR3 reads CASSREGQGWDGYTF. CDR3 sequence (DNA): TGTGCCAGCAGCCGCGAAGGACAGGGATGGGACGGCTACACCTTC.

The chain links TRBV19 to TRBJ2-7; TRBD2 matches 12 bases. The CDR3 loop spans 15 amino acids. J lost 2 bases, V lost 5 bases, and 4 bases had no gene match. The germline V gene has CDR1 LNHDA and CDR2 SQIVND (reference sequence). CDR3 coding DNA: TGTGCCAGTAGTCGGCTAGCGGGGGGGACCTACGAGCAGTACTTC. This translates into CASSRLAGGTYEQYF.

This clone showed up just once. For the CDR3, the DNA is TGTGCCCGGACAGTGGAGCGGGGGGGCCCGTCCGAGCAGTTCTTC. Residues: CARTVERGGPSEQFF. The chain has TRBV25-1 and TRBJ2-1; 10 positions agree with TRBD2. The length of the CDR3 is 15 residues. Per germline, CDR1 MGHDK and CDR2 SYGVNS. Trimming at V came to 11 bases and at J to 10 bases, leaving 17 bases not matched to a gene. Supplemented by reference TRBV25-1 and TRBJ2-1, the full variable domain reads EADIYQTPRYLVIGTGKKITLECSQTMGHDKMYWYQQDPGMELHLIHYSYGVNSTEKGDLSSESTVSRIRTEHFPLTLESARPSHTSQYLCARTVERGGPSEQFFGPGTRLTVL.

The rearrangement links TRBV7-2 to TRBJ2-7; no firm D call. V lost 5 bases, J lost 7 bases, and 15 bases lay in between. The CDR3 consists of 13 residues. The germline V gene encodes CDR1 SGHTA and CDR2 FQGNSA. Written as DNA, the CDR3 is TGTGCCAGCAGCCAATGGATCACCGGGGAGCAGTACTTC. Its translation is CASSQWITGEQYF.

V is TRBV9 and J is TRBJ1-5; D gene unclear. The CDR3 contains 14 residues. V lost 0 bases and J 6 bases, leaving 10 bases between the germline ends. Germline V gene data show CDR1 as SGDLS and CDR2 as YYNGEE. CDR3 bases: TGTGCCAGCAGCGTAGCCGGGGATGGTCAGCCCCAGCATTTT. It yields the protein CASSVAGDGQPQHF.

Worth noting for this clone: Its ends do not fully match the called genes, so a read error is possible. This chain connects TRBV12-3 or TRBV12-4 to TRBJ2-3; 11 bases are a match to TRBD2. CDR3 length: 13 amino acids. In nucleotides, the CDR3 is TGTGCCAGCAGTTCGTTCGGGACTAGCGGCGCGCGCTTT. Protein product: CASSSFGTSGARF.

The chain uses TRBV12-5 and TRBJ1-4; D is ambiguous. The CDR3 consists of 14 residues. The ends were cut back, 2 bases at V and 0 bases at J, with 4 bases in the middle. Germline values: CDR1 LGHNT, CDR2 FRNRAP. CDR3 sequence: CASGLSSTNEKLFF. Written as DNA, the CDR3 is TGTGCTAGTGGTTTGTCGTCAACTAATGAAAAACTGTTTTTT.